A single sample gave rise to the 14 T cell receptor beta chains below, sequenced in a study of CD8 T cells in ankylosing spondylitis. TCRdb reprocessed the 5' RACE reads via MiXCR and lists one record per CDR3 protein. This repertoire shows 200,000 to 250,000 distinct CDR3 sequences, under 35% found once; its top ten account for approximately 4.4%. Sequencing used blood, either unsorted or a sorted T cell fraction (not recorded which). The origin of the receptors is a male donor with ankylosing spondylitis or in good health (not recorded which).

This clonotype was seen a handful of times. V gene TRBV5-1 combines with J gene TRBJ2-7, with D possibly TRBD1 on 6 matching bases. Germline loops: CDR1 SGHRS, CDR2 YFSETQ. The CDR3 runs to 14 residues. Trimming took 0 bases from V and 0 from J, leaving 7 bases between them. CDR3 bases: TGCGCCAGCAGCTTGGGGGACAACTCCTACGAGCAGTACTTC. Encoded protein: CASSLGDNSYEQYF.

The chain has TRBV4-1 and TRBJ2-6; TRBD2 might be the D (6 bases). The CDR3 length is 15 residues. Trimming stripped 0 bases from V and 5 bases from J, with 8 bases between. Germline V gene sequence: CDR1 MGHRA, CDR2 YSYEKL. CDR3 coding DNA: TGCGCCAGCAGCCAAGAGGGAGGAAGGGCCAACGTCCTGACTTTC. Translated, it gives CASSQEGGRANVLTF.

This clonotype has more than one count but fewer than ten. This sequence joins TRBV3-1 and TRBJ2-7; D is undetermined. The germline V gene has CDR1 LGHDT and CDR2 YNNKEL (reference sequence). The CDR3 has 14 amino acids. V was trimmed by 4 bases and J by 4 bases, leaving 14 bases between them. CDR3 sequence reads: CASSLGVGLYEQYF. The DNA for the CDR3 is TGTGCCAGCAGCCTCGGTGTAGGGCTGTACGAGCAGTACTTC.

The chain uses TRBV7-6 and TRBJ1-2; 9 bases are a match to TRBD1. The J segment lost 6 bases and the V segment lost 4 bases, leaving 6 bases of the junction unmatched. The length of the CDR3 is 14 residues. The germline V gene encodes CDR1 SGHVS and CDR2 FNYEAQ. In nucleotides, the CDR3 is TGTGCCAGCAGCTCCATGGGACAGGGTAATGGCTACACCTTC. Encoded protein: CASSSMGQGNGYTF.

The sample holds a few counts of this clonotype. This rearrangement joins TRBV10-3 to TRBJ1-4; D call uncertain. V was shortened by 2 bases and J by 6 bases, with 7 bases between the two germline ends. Per germline, CDR1 ENHRY and CDR2 SYGVKD. The CDR3 consists of 13 residues. The CDR3, as DNA: TGTGCCATCAGTGAGGGAGGGTATGAAAAACTGTTTTTT. Its translation is CAISEGGYEKLFF.

A few counts support this clonotype. V usage is TRBV6-1 and J usage is TRBJ2-5, with a tentative D call TRBD1 (6 bases). Looked up from germline, CDR1 is MNHNS and CDR2 is SASEGT. This CDR3 region has 13 residues. The V and J ends lost 6 bases and 5 bases respectively, with 13 bases between them. CDR3 residues: CASRPTGPETQYF. CDR3 sequence (DNA): TGTGCCAGCAGACCAACAGGGCCGGAGACCCAGTACTTC.

The chain has TRBV29-1 and TRBJ2-2; TRBD1 matches at 7 bases. Trimming cost V 1 base and J 0 bases; bases outside gene matches: 11. The CDR3 totals 18 residues. In germline, CDR1 is SQVTM, CDR2 ANQGSEA. The CDR3 sequence: CSVEGQGEGPANTGELFF. CDR3 coding DNA: TGCAGCGTTGAAGGGCAGGGGGAAGGGCCCGCGAACACCGGGGAGCTGTTTTTT.

The chain has TRBV7-2 and TRBJ2-2, with 10 bases fitting TRBD1. The CDR3 is 17 residues long. CDR1 SGHTA and CDR2 FQGNSA come from the germline V gene. Losses at the gene ends were 5 bases for V and 6 bases for J; bases not matched to a gene: 12. CDR3 coding DNA: TGTGCCAGCAGCCCCGGGAGGCGGGACAGGGGAGCCGGGGAGCTGTTTTTT. Its translation is CASSPGRRDRGAGELFF. Together with reference TRBV7-2 and TRBJ2-2, the CDR3 gives the full variable domain: GAGVSQSPSNKVTEKGKDVELRCDPISGHTALYWYRQSLGQGLEFLIYFQGNSAPDKSGLPSDRFSAERTGGSVSTLTIQRTQQEDSAVYLCASSPGRRDRGAGELFFGEGSRLTVL.

This chain joins TRBV12-3 or TRBV12-4 and TRBJ2-7, with D perhaps TRBD2 (5 bases). This CDR3 contains 13 residues. V was trimmed by 6 bases and J by 3 bases, leaving 12 bases between them. CDR3 in DNA: TGTGCCAGCAGACGGTCGGACTTCTACGAGCAGTACTTC. As protein: CASRRSDFYEQYF.

The CDR3 sequence is CASSLIPGGQETQYF. The CDR3 nucleotides read TGTGCCAGCAGTCTAATTCCAGGAGGCCAAGAGACCCAGTACTTC. The chain is built from TRBV6-1 and TRBJ2-5, with D perhaps TRBD2 (5 bases). The CDR3 covers 15 residues. Germline V gene data show CDR1 as MNHNS and CDR2 as SASEGT. V was shortened by 5 bases and J by 1 base, with 14 bases between the two germline ends.

This clonotype was detected only a few times. The V gene is TRBV5-1, the J gene TRBJ2-7, with a tentative D call TRBD2 (6 bases). There are 12 residues in the CDR3. Trimming removed 4 bases from V and 6 bases from J, with 11 bases in between. Germline V gene data show CDR1 as SGHRS and CDR2 as YFSETQ. CDR3 DNA: TGCGCCAGCAGCCGGCTGGGGGGCGAGCAGTACTTC. Translating it yields CASSRLGGEQYF. The entire variable domain, with the rest obtained from reference TRBV5-1 and TRBJ2-7, is as follows: KAGVTQTPRYLIKTRGQQVTLSCSPISGHRSVSWYQQTPGQGLQFLFEYFSETQRNKGNFPGRFSGRQFSNSRSEMNVSTLELGDSALYLCASSRLGGEQYFGPGTRLTVT.

This clonotype was counted between two and nine times. This chain connects TRBV5-1 to TRBJ2-5; D unclear. Germline V gene sequence: CDR1 SGHRS, CDR2 YFSETQ. The CDR3 runs 13 residues. V was clipped by 5 bases and J by 1 base, with 9 bases between them. As DNA, the CDR3 is TGCGCCAGCAGTGAGAACTTCCAAGAGACCCAGTACTTC. The encoded protein is CASSENFQETQYF. Together with reference TRBV5-1 and TRBJ2-5, the CDR3 gives the full variable domain: KAGVTQTPRYLIKTRGQQVTLSCSPISGHRSVSWYQQTPGQGLQFLFEYFSETQRNKGNFPGRFSGRQFSNSRSEMNVSTLELGDSALYLCASSENFQETQYFGPGTRLLVL.

This clonotype was detected a few times. This sequence joins TRBV12-3 or TRBV12-4 and TRBJ2-3; D unresolved. This CDR3 has 13 amino acids. V was pared by 7 bases and J by 5 bases, with 13 bases between. The CDR3 loop reads CASTSGVGDTQYF. CDR3 in DNA: TGTGCCAGCACTTCGGGCGTGGGAGATACGCAGTATTTT.

The chain employs TRBV5-6 and TRBJ2-5; either TRBD1 or TRBD2 may supply D (5 bases each). Trimming shortened V by 0 bases and J by 5 bases, and 14 bases separated the two germline ends. The CDR3 has 15 amino acids. In germline, CDR1 is SGHDT, CDR2 YYEEEE. CDR3 region: CASSLGRGGGETQYF. CDR3 sequence (DNA): TGTGCCAGCAGCTTGGGCCGGGGCGGTGGGGAGACCCAGTACTTC.